The subject of this entry is one T cell receptor beta chain. Antigen specificity is unknown. Treatment: about 20 received Ad26.COV2.S at low or high dose, single or two shots; five or six received placebo; per-sample allocation not given. Samples were taken on day 63 after the first vaccine or placebo injection. The length of the CDR3 is 16 residues. Trimming left V 0 bases short and J 2 bases short, with 9 bases between. Germline V gene data show CDR1 as SGHRS and CDR2 as YFSETQ. This specimen comes from a study of Ad26.COV2.S vaccination and SARS-CoV-2 variants. Study findings and constraints: Spike-specific TCR breadth in vaccine recipients exceeded that seen in placebo recipients.

The repertoire was sequenced with immunoSEQ multiplex PCR; TCRdb's copy has only in-frame clones and lacks some. The sample lists about 480,000 clones, around 88% seen once, with about 13% in the top ten. The chain uses TRBV5-1 and TRBJ2-6, with a tentative D call TRBD1 (6 bases). This sequence was found in a person between 18 and 65 years old who received the Ad26.COV2.S COVID-19 vaccine or a placebo. Here the sequenced sample was peripheral blood, taken in a trial of Ad26.COV2.S vaccine versus placebo. The CDR3 spells CASSLGRGPGANVLTF. CDR3 sequence (DNA): TGCGCCAGCAGCTTGGGCAGGGGCCCTGGGGCCAACGTCCTGACTTTC.